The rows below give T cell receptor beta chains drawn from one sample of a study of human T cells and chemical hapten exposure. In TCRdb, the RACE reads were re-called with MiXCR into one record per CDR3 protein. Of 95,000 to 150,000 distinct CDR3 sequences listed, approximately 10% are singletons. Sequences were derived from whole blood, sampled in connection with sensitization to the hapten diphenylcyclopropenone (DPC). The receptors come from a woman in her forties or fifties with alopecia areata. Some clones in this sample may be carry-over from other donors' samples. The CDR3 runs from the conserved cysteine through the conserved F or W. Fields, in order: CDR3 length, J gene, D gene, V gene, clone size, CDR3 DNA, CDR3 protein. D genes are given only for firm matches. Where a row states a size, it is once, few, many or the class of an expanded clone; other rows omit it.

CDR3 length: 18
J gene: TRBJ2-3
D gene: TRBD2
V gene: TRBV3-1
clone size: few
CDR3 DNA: TGTGCCAGCAGCCAAGACCGACTAGCGGGGACGCCCACAGATACGCAGTATTTT
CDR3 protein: CASSQDRLAGTPTDTQYF

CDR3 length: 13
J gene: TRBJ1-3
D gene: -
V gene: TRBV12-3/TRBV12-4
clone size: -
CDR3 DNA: TGTGCCAGCAGTTTGGTAGGAGGAAACACCATATATTTT
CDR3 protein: CASSLVGGNTIYF

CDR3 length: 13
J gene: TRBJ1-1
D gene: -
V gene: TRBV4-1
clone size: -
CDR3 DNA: TGCGCCAGCAGGGAGATTGGGGGAGTTGAAGCTTTCTTT
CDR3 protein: CASREIGGVEAFF

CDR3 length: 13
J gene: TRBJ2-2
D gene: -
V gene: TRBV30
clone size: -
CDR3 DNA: TGTGCCTGGCAATCGACTGGTTTCGGGGAGCTGTTTTTT
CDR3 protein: CAWQSTGFGELFF

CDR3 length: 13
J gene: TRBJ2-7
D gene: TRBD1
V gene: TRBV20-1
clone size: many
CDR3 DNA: TGCAGTGCCCGCGACAGGGGTCCCTACGAGCAGTACTTC
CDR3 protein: CSARDRGPYEQYF

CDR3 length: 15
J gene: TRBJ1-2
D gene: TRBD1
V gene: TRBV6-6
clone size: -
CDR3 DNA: TGTGCCAGCAGCTCTGGACAGGGTCTGAACTATGGCTACACCTTC
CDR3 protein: CASSSGQGLNYGYTF

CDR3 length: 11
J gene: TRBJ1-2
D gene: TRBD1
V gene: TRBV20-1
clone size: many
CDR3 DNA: TGCAGTGCTTACAGGGGCACTGGCTACACCTTC
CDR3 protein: CSAYRGTGYTF

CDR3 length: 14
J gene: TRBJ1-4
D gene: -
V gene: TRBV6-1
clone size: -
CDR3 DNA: TGTGCCAGCAGCGCCAGGGCCCGAGGGGAAAAACTGTTTTTT
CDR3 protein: CASSARARGEKLFF

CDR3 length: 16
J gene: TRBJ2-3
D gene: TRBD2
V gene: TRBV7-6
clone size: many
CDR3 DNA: TGTGCCAGCAGCTTAGGTGCTAGCGGGGGGACAGATACGCAGTATTTT
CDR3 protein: CASSLGASGGTDTQYF

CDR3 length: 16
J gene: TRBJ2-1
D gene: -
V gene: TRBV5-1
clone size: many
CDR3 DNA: TGCGCCAGCAGCTTGGAAGGTCTTCGAAAGGTCGATGAGCAGTTCTTC
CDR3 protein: CASSLEGLRKVDEQFF

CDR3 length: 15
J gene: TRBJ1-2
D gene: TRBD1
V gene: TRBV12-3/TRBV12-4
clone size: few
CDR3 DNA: TGTGCCAGCAGCCTCGCCCAGGGGGCGATTGATGGCTACACCTTC
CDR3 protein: CASSLAQGAIDGYTF

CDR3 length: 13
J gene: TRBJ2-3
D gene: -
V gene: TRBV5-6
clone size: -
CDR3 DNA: TGTGCCAGCAGTTGGGGGACTCTAGATACGCAGTATTTT
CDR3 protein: CASSWGTLDTQYF

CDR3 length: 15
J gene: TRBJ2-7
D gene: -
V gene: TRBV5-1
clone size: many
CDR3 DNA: TGCGCCAGCAGCTTGGGATCAGGGGTCAACTACGAGCAGTACTTC
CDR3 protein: CASSLGSGVNYEQYF

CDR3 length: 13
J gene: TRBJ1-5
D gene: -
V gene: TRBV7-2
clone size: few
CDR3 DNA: TGTGCCAGCAGCCCACACCCCGGGCAGCCCCAGCATTTT
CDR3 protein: CASSPHPGQPQHF

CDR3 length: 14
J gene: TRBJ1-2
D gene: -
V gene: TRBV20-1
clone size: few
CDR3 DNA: TGCAGTGCTACATCGCCGGGACTTAACTATGGCTACACCTTC
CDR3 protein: CSATSPGLNYGYTF

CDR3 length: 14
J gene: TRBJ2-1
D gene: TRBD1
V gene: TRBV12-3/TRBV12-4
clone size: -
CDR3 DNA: TGTGCCAGCAGCCGGGACAGGGGGGAAGATGAGCAGTTCTTC
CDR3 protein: CASSRDRGEDEQFF

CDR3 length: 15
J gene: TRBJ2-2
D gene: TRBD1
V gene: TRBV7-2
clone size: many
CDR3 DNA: TGTGCCAGCAGACCCGGGACAGGGAGGACCGGGGAGCTGTTTTTT
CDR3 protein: CASRPGTGRTGELFF

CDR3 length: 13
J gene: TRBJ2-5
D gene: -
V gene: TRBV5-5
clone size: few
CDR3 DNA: TGTGCCAGCAGCTTAACCCCGCGGGCGGCCCAGTACTTC
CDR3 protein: CASSLTPRAAQYF

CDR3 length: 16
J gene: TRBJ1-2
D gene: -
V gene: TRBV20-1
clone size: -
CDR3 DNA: TGCAGTGCTAGAGATACGGGGGGCGCAAGAGACAATGGCTACACCTTC
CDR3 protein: CSARDTGGARDNGYTF

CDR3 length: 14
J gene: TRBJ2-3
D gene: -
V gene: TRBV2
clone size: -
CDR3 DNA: TGTGCCAGCAGTGAGGAAATAGCTAGGGATACGCAGTATTTT
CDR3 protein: CASSEEIARDTQYF

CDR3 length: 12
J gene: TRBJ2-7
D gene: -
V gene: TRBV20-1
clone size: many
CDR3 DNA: TGCAAAGCCGCGGGCAGGAACTACGAGCAGTACTTC
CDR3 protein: CKAAGRNYEQYF

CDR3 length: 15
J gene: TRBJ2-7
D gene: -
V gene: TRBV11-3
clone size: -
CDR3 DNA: TGTGCCAGCAGCCCAAGGGCGGACCCGGCCTACGAGCAGTACTTC
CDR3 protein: CASSPRADPAYEQYF

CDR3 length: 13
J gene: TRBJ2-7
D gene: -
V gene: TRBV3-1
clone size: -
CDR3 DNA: TGTGCCAGCAGCCGCTGGACGCGCCCCGAGCAGTACTTC
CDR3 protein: CASSRWTRPEQYF

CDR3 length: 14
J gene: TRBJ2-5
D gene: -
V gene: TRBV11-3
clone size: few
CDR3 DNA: TGTGCCAGCAGCTTATACACTCTGGAGGTGACCCAGTACTTC
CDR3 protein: CASSLYTLEVTQYF

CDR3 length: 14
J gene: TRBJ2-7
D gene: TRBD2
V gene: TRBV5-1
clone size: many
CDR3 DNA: TGCGCCAGCAGACCCTATAGCGGGGCCTACGAGCAGTACTTC
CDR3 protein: CASRPYSGAYEQYF

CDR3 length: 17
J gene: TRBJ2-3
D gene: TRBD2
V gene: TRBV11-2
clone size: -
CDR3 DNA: TGTGCCAGCAGCCCGGGGACTAGCGGGAGGGGCACAGATACGCAGTATTTT
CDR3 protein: CASSPGTSGRGTDTQYF

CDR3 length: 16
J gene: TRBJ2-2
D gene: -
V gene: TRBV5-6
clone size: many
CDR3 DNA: TGTGCCAGCAGCTTGGTATGGCAGGGGAACACCGGGGAGCTGTTTTTT
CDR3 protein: CASSLVWQGNTGELFF

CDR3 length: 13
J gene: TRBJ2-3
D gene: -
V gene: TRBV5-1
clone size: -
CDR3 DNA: TGCGCCAGCAGCCCCCAGTCGACAGATACGCAGTATTTT
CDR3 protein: CASSPQSTDTQYF

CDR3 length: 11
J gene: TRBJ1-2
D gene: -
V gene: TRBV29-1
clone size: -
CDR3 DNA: TGCAGCGTTGGAGGGATGTATGGCTACACCTTC
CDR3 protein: CSVGGMYGYTF

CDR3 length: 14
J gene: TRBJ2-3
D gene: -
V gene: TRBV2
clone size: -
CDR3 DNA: TGTGCCAGCAGTCCGGGACGGGGCACAGATACGCAGTATTTT
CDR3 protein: CASSPGRGTDTQYF

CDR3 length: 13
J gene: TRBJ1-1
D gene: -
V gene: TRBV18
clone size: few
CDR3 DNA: TGTGCCAGCTCTCCCCACAGGGACACTGAAGCTTTCTTT
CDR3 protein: CASSPHRDTEAFF

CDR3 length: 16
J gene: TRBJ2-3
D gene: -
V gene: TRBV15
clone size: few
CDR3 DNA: TGTGCCACCAGCAGAGGTGAGGGCATGAGGAGAGATACGCAGTATTTT
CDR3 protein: CATSRGEGMRRDTQYF

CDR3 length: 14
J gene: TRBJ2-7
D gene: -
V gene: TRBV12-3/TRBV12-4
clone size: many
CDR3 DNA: TGTGCCAGCAGTTTCTCGGGGGGCAGAGCCGAGCAGTACTTC
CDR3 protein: CASSFSGGRAEQYF

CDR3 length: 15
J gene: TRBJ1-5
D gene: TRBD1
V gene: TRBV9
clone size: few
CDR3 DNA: TGTGCCAGCAGCGGACAGGGGGCGTACGATCAGCCCCAGCATTTT
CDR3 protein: CASSGQGAYDQPQHF

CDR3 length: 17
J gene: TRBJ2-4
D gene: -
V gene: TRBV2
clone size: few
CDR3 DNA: TGTGCCAGCTTCGGCCTTCGACAAACTTCGGTTAAAAACATTCAGTACTTC
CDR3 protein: CASFGLRQTSVKNIQYF

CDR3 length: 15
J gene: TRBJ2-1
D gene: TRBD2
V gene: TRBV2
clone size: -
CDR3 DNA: TGTGCCAGCAGTAGTCGGGCTAGCGGATACAATGAGCAGTTCTTC
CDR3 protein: CASSSRASGYNEQFF

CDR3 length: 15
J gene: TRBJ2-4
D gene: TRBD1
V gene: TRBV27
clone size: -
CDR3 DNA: TGTGCCAGCAGTTCTTGGACAGGGGGGGAAAACATTCAGTACTTC
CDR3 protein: CASSSWTGGENIQYF

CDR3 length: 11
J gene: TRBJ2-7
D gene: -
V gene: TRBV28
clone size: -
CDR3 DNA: TGTGCCAGCAGTTCCATGGACGAGCAGTACTTC
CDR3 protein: CASSSMDEQYF

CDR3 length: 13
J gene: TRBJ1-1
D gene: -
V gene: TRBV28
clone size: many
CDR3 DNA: TGTGCCAGCAGTTCGACAGGGAACACTGAAGCTTTCTTT
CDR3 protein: CASSSTGNTEAFF

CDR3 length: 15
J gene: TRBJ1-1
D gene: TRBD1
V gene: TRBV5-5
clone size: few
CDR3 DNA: TGTGCCAGCAGCGCGCAGGGGGCTCGGGACACTGAAGCTTTCTTT
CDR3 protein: CASSAQGARDTEAFF

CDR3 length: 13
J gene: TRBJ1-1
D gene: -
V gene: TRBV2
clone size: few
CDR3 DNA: TGTGCCAGCAGTGATGGTAGGCAGACCGAAGCTTTCTTT
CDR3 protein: CASSDGRQTEAFF